The 27 T cell receptor beta chains below were found in one sample sequenced in a study of T cell repertoires in cytomegalovirus infection. No antigens are known for them. MiXCR was run by TCRdb on the reads, yielding one entry per CDR3 protein. The sample includes some 320,000 distinct CDR3 sequences, 29% of them seen just once. This material consisted of cultured PBMCs, taken from culture after CMV antigen stimulation. The receptor source for this set is a human donor in good health (CMV status not recorded). Some clones in this sample may be carry-over from other donors' samples.

This clonotype came up many times. The CDR3 nucleotides read TGTGCCAGCAGCTTAACGGCAGGGCATCCTCAAGAGACCCAGTACTTC. Its translation: CASSLTAGHPQETQYF. The chain couples TRBV7-9 to TRBJ2-5; D perhaps matches TRBD1 (5 bases). The CDR3 contains 16 residues. The germline V and J ends were trimmed by 2 bases and 2 bases, with 15 bases remaining between them. Germline V gene sequence: CDR1 SEHNR, CDR2 FQNEAQ (reference sequence).

This clonotype occurred many times. The chain uses TRBV7-2 and TRBJ2-5, with TRBD1 matching 8 bases. Germline V gene sequence: CDR1 SGHTA, CDR2 FQGNSA. The CDR3 totals 13 residues. Trimming at V came to 1 base and at J to 5 bases, leaving 0 bases not matched to a gene. CDR3 region: CASSLGDRETQYF. CDR3 in DNA: TGTGCCAGCAGCTTAGGGGACAGGGAGACCCAGTACTTC.

In its sample, this clonotype was seen many times. The chain joins TRBV7-9 to TRBJ1-2, with D unresolved. Trimming left V 1 base short and J 6 bases short, with 18 bases between. From germline, CDR1 is SEHNR and CDR2 FQNEAQ (reference sequence). This CDR3 spans 16 amino acids. The CDR3 sequence is CASSLVRGQDPDGYTF. The CDR3 DNA is TGTGCCAGCAGCTTAGTCAGAGGGCAAGATCCGGATGGCTACACCTTC.

This clonotype was recorded many times. The chain links TRBV14 to TRBJ2-7; either TRBD1 or TRBD2 may fit D (6 bases each). V was pared by 4 bases and J by 0 bases, with 10 bases between. This CDR3 has 14 amino acids. Germline V lookup: CDR1 SGHDN, CDR2 FVKESK. CDR3 sequence (DNA): TGTGCCAGCAGCCCCCCGGGGGCCTCCTACGAGCAGTACTTC. Amino acid sequence: CASSPPGASYEQYF.

The J gene is TRBJ1-2, the V gene TRBV7-9; 8 bases map to TRBD1. CDR1 and CDR2 from the germline V gene are SEHNR and FQNEAQ (reference sequence). With 3 bases clipped from V and 7 bases from J, the junction kept 4 bases outside the gene matches. The CDR3 sequence is 13 residues long. The CDR3 sequence is CASSFGQGGGYTF. As DNA, the CDR3 is TGTGCCAGCAGCTTTGGACAGGGTGGTGGCTACACCTTC.

This clonotype was counted a few times. The CDR3 region is CASSVGGALNTDTQYF. CDR3 DNA: TGTGCCAGCAGCGTGGGCGGGGCATTAAACACAGATACGCAGTATTTT. The chain joins TRBV9 to TRBJ2-3, with D tentatively TRBD2 (6 bases). Germline loops: CDR1 SGDLS, CDR2 YYNGEE. CDR3 size: 16 residues. Trimming cost V 2 bases and J 2 bases, with 15 bases left between them.

The CDR3 reads CASTGTGLYEQYF. Here the CDR3 DNA reads TGTGCCAGTACCGGGACAGGGCTCTACGAGCAGTACTTC. The gene calls are TRBV19 and TRBJ2-7; 9 bases map to TRBD1. Germline V CDR1 and CDR2: LNHDA, SQIVND (reference sequence). The CDR3 runs to 13 residues. The V gene end was trimmed by 7 bases and the J gene end by 3 bases; junction bases not matched to a gene: 4.

The V and J genes are TRBV20-1 and TRBJ2-3, with 7 bases fitting TRBD2. Germline lookup yields CDR1 DFQATT and CDR2 SNEGSKA (reference sequence). J lost 1 base, V lost 4 bases, and 8 bases had no gene match. CDR3 length: 15 amino acids. CDR3 DNA: TGCAGTGCTAACCCGGGAGGTGTTGGCACAGATACGCAGTATTTT. Encoded protein: CSANPGGVGTDTQYF.

This clonotype was seen more than once but under ten times. The chain combines TRBV7-6 with TRBJ1-3, with 10 bases lining up with TRBD1. The CDR3 has 16 amino acids. Germline trimming cut 4 bases from V and 6 bases from J; bases unmatched to any gene: 9. CDR1 and CDR2 (germline): SGHVS, FNYEAQ. The CDR3 loop reads CASSSIPGQGSNTIYF. The CDR3 coding sequence is TGTGCCAGCAGCTCGATCCCGGGACAGGGGTCAAACACCATATATTTT. The full variable domain, with the rest looked up from reference TRBV7-6 and TRBJ1-3, is GAGVSQSPRYKVTKRGQDVALRCDPISGHVSLYWYRQALGQGPEFLTYFNYEAQQDKSGLPNDRFSAERPEGSISTLTIQRTEQRDSAMYRCASSSIPGQGSNTIYFGEGSWLTVV.

This chain connects TRBV6-1 to TRBJ1-1, with 7 bases lining up with TRBD1. V shed 6 bases and J 1 base; nucleotides not matched to a gene: 2. The CDR3 consists of 13 residues. CDR1 MNHNS and CDR2 SASEGT come from the germline V gene. The CDR3 DNA reads as TGTGCCAGCAGGGGACAGTGGAACACTGAAGCTTTCTTT. Amino acids: CASRGQWNTEAFF.

The chain couples TRBV29-1 to TRBJ2-1; 8 nucleotides align to TRBD1. Trimming took 0 bases from V and 7 from J; bases not matched to a gene: 8. Germline lookup yields CDR1 SQVTM and CDR2 ANQGSEA. This CDR3 has 15 residues. The CDR3 protein is CSVEDHQGARNEQFF. The CDR3 bases are TGCAGCGTTGAAGATCACCAGGGGGCGAGAAATGAGCAGTTCTTC.

This chain links TRBV19 with TRBJ1-4; weak D call: TRBD1 (6 bases). This CDR3 contains 15 residues. Trimming left V 3 bases short and J 8 bases short, with 16 bases between. Germline CDR1 and CDR2: LNHDA and SQIVND (reference sequence). The CDR3 nucleotides read TGTGCCAGTAGTATTTCGGGGGGGCGCCGAGAAAAACTGTTTTTT. This translates into CASSISGGRREKLFF.

This clonotype was recorded a few times. The CDR3 DNA follows: TGTGCCAGCAGCTTAGCACTAAGGGAGGGAGATACGCAGTATTTT. It is translated as CASSLALREGDTQYF. The chain is built from TRBV7-8 and TRBJ2-3; TRBD2 matches at 7 bases. This CDR3 region has 15 residues. CDR1 and CDR2 from the germline V gene are SGHVS and FQNEAQ. With 0 bases clipped from V and 5 bases from J, the junction kept 5 bases outside the gene matches.

Only a few counts were recorded for this clonotype. This rearrangement joins TRBV30 to TRBJ1-2; 10 nucleotides agree with TRBD1. Losses at the gene ends were 2 bases for V and 7 bases for J; bases not matched to a gene: 4. CDR3 length: 13 amino acids. Germline CDR1 and CDR2: GTSNPN and SVGIG (reference sequence). CDR3 amino acids: CAWSSGTGAGYTF. DNA of the CDR3: TGTGCCTGGAGTTCCGGGACAGGGGCTGGCTACACCTTC.

The chain carries TRBV20-1 and TRBJ2-7; D perhaps matches TRBD1 (5 bases). Trimming removed 1 base from V and 0 bases from J, with 10 bases in between. This CDR3 region has 14 residues. Germline V gene data show CDR1 as DFQATT and CDR2 as SNEGSKA (reference sequence). The CDR3 bases are TGCAGTGCTAGAGGGGCAGGACACTCCTACGAGCAGTACTTC. Amino acids: CSARGAGHSYEQYF.

The genes are TRBV10-3 and TRBJ2-7; TRBD1 aligns across 7 bases. The CDR3 consists of 13 residues. CDR1 ENHRY and CDR2 SYGVKD come from the germline V gene. J lost 5 bases, V lost 0 bases, and 1 base had no gene match. The CDR3 reads CAISESQGDEQYF. The CDR3 region has the DNA TGTGCCATCAGTGAGTCCCAGGGGGACGAGCAGTACTTC.

CDR3 in DNA: TGTGCCAGCAGTTTCTATTATAGCAATCAGCCCCAGCATTTT. It specifies CASSFYYSNQPQHF. The genes are TRBV28 and TRBJ1-5; the D is unclear. V was cut by 3 bases and J by 0 bases, with 6 bases left in between. This CDR3 comprises 14 residues. The germline CDR1 and CDR2 sequences are MDHEN and SYDVKM.

V gene TRBV18 combines with J gene TRBJ1-1; weak D call: TRBD1 (5 bases). From germline, CDR1 is KGHSH and CDR2 LQKENI. The CDR3 covers 14 residues. The V end was cut by 2 bases, the J end by 7 bases, with 14 bases between. The CDR3 sequence: CASSPVLTDIEAFF. CDR3 coding DNA: TGTGCCAGCTCACCAGTTTTGACAGACATTGAAGCTTTCTTT.

The chain is built from TRBV6-9 and TRBJ2-3; no definite D call. Trimming pared 6 bases from V and 2 bases from J, leaving 12 bases between. The V gene's germline CDR1 is MNHGY and CDR2 SVAAGI. The CDR3 is 14 amino acids. The CDR3 nucleotides are TGTGCCAGCAGGTCTCTGGCGGACACAGATACGCAGTATTTT. Translating gives CASRSLADTDTQYF.

This rearrangement joins TRBV9 to TRBJ1-1; 8 bases agree with TRBD1. CDR1 is SGDLS, CDR2 YYNGEE, per germline. After removal of 2 bases from V and 1 base from J, the junction contained 4 bases not matched to a gene. The CDR3 consists of 15 residues. For the CDR3, the DNA is TGTGCCAGCAGCGTTTCTCAGGGGGCGAACACTGAAGCTTTCTTT. This sequence encodes CASSVSQGANTEAFF.

This clonotype was counted between two and nine times. The chain uses TRBV27 and TRBJ2-7; TRBD1 is a possible D gene (5 bases). Trimming took off 4 bases at V and 5 bases at J, with 12 bases between the two ends. Germline lookup yields CDR1 MNHEY and CDR2 SMNVEV (reference sequence). The length of the CDR3 is 13 residues. CDR3 sequence: CASSWTQGHEQYF. CDR3 in DNA: TGTGCCAGCAGTTGGACGCAGGGCCACGAGCAGTACTTC.

This clonotype occurred a few times. This chain joins TRBV7-3 and TRBJ2-1; 7 bases line up with TRBD1. Trimming removed 0 bases from V and 0 bases from J; junction bases left unmatched: 2. Germline V gene data show CDR1 as SGHTA and CDR2 as FQGTGA. The CDR3 is 16 residues long. The CDR3 loop reads CASSLTQGSSYNEQFF. CDR3 DNA: TGTGCCAGCAGCTTAACACAGGGGAGCTCCTACAATGAGCAGTTCTTC.

This clonotype was detected only a few times. Just one base apart from a much larger clone, this may be a read error. V usage is TRBV7-2 and J usage is TRBJ1-1, with TRBD1 identical over 8 bases. CDR3 length equals 14 residues. V lost 5 bases and J lost 0; bases outside the gene matches: 2. Germline V CDR1 and CDR2: SGHTA, FQGNSA. CDR3: CASSGGQVNTEAFF. CDR3 bases: TGTGCCAGCAGCGGGGGACAGGTGAACACTGAAGCTTTCTTT.

Only a few counts were recorded for this clonotype. The chain has TRBV28 and TRBJ1-2; the match to TRBD1 covers 8 bases. V was pared by 1 base and J by 1 base, with 2 bases of the junction left unmatched. The CDR3 has 15 residues. Germline V gives CDR1 MDHEN, CDR2 SYDVKM. Here the CDR3 reads CASSLSGGYNYGYTF. In DNA form, the CDR3 reads TGTGCCAGCAGTTTATCAGGGGGCTATAACTATGGCTACACCTTC.

To note about this clonotype: A much bigger clone sits one base away, suggesting this may be a read error. The genes are TRBV28 and TRBJ1-3, with 7 nucleotides matching TRBD1. Germline V CDR1 and CDR2: MDHEN, SYDVKM. CDR3 length: 17 amino acids. CDR3 DNA sequence: TGTGCCAACAGTATTTCGCCGGGACAGAGCTCTGGAAACACCATATATTTT. Amino acids: CANSISPGQSSGNTIYF.

This clonotype has more than one count but fewer than ten. This sequence joins TRBV6-5 and TRBJ1-1; D might be TRBD1 (5 bases). The CDR3 totals 14 residues. The V end lost 4 bases, the J end lost 6 bases, and 15 bases lay between the germline ends. Germline V lookup: CDR1 MNHEY, CDR2 SVGAGI. CDR3 in amino acids: CASSFGTLGPEAFF. In DNA, the CDR3 is TGTGCCAGCAGTTTTGGGACTTTGGGACCTGAAGCTTTCTTT.

The CDR3 loop is CASLDQRVRGSPLHF. The CDR3 DNA reads TGTGCCAGCTTAGACCAAAGGGTCCGTGGTTCACCCCTCCACTTT. The chain has TRBV18 and TRBJ1-6; D uncertain. The CDR3 contains 15 residues. The germline V and J ends were trimmed by 7 bases and 9 bases, with 19 bases remaining between them. Looked up from germline, CDR1 is KGHSH and CDR2 is LQKENI.